The 14 T cell receptor beta chains presented below share a single source sample, sequenced in a study of early T cells in non-severe SARS-CoV-2 infection. TCRdb ran MiXCR on the 5' RACE reads and lists one entry per CDR3 protein. The sample shows about 94,000 distinct CDR3 sequences, about 13% of them seen only once. The sample comprised whole blood. The receptors shown here come from an adult who was a healthcare worker with PCR-confirmed SARS-CoV-2 infection or an uninfected control (not recorded which).

This clonotype was detected many times. The genes are TRBV12-3 or TRBV12-4 and TRBJ1-3; D is ambiguous. V lost 4 bases to trimming and J lost 0 bases, with 7 bases between them. CDR3 length: 14 residues. The CDR3 region is CASSSTLSGNTIYF. The CDR3 bases are TGTGCCAGCAGTTCGACACTCTCTGGAAACACCATATATTTT.

This clonotype was counted between two and nine times. The chain employs TRBV7-2 and TRBJ2-5; D unclear. CDR3 length equals 13 residues. V was pared by 2 bases and J by 1 base, with 5 bases between. Germline assignment: CDR1 SGHTA and CDR2 FQGNSA. DNA of the CDR3: TGTGCCAGCAGCTTAACGCCCCAAGAGACCCAGTACTTC. Protein product: CASSLTPQETQYF.

The chain has TRBV6-4 and TRBJ2-5; 10 bases line up with TRBD2. From germline, CDR1 is MRHNA and CDR2 SNTAGT. V gave up 7 bases and J gave up 2 bases; unmatched junction bases: 19. The CDR3 loop spans 19 amino acids. CDR3 bases: TGTGCCAGCATTCCCCCCCCCGGACTAGCGGTAATGACTCAAGAGACCCAGTACTTC. Its protein is CASIPPPGLAVMTQETQYF.

This clonotype was observed many times. J is TRBJ1-6 and V is TRBV5-1; D not resolved. V was pared by 0 bases and J by 7 bases, with 8 bases between. The CDR3 covers 14 residues. From germline, CDR1 is SGHRS and CDR2 YFSETQ. In DNA, the CDR3 is TGCGCCAGCAGCTTGGGAGCTCCCAATTCACCCCTCCACTTT. It specifies CASSLGAPNSPLHF.

This clonotype was found many times. The V call is TRBV3-1, the J call TRBJ1-6; the D gene is possibly TRBD1 (5 bases). Germline CDR1 reads LGHDT; CDR2 reads YNNKEL (reference sequence). The V and J ends lost 1 base and 7 bases respectively, with 14 bases between them. The CDR3 runs 16 residues. CDR3 protein: CASSQAGTSVNSPLHF. The CDR3 nucleotides are TGTGCCAGCAGCCAAGCCGGGACTTCGGTCAATTCACCCCTCCACTTT.

This clonotype was seen only a few times. This chain links TRBV15 with TRBJ1-5, with unresolved D. The V end lost 1 base, the J end lost 7 bases, and 11 bases lay between the germline ends. The CDR3 loop spans 14 amino acids. Germline CDR1 is LNHNV and CDR2 is YYDKDF (reference sequence). In DNA form, the CDR3 reads TGTGCCACCAGCAGAGGGAGGGAGAACCAGCCCCAGCATTTT. Translation gives CATSRGRENQPQHF.

Only a few counts were recorded for this clonotype. The chain carries TRBV29-1 and TRBJ2-7, with D hard to call. Per the germline V gene, CDR1 is SQVTM and CDR2 is ANQGSEA. This CDR3 has 14 amino acids. V dropped 0 bases and J dropped 0 bases, with 9 bases sitting between them. The CDR3 protein is CSVEDRTDSYEQYF. For the CDR3, the DNA is TGCAGCGTTGAAGATCGCACAGACTCCTACGAGCAGTACTTC.

Ten or more counts support this clonotype. The chain uses TRBV7-8 and TRBJ1-1; TRBD1 aligns across 9 bases. Trimming took 5 bases from V and 4 from J; bases not matched to a gene: 11. This CDR3 contains 16 residues. Germline V gene lookup returns CDR1 SGHVS and CDR2 FQNEAQ. The CDR3 nucleotides are TGTGCCAGCAGCGTAGGAACTGGACAGGGGAGCACTGAAGCTTTCTTT. Its protein is CASSVGTGQGSTEAFF. Filled out from reference TRBV7-8 and TRBJ1-1, the complete variable domain reads GAGVSQSPRYKVAKRGQDVALRCDPISGHVSLFWYQQALGQGPEFLTYFQNEAQLDKSGLPSDRFFAERPEGSVSTLKIQRTQQEDSAVYLCASSVGTGQGSTEAFFGQGTRLTVV.

This clonotype was seen at least ten times. The chain uses TRBV19 and TRBJ1-1; D is ambiguous. Germline assignment: CDR1 LNHDA and CDR2 SQIVND (reference sequence). CDR3 size: 14 residues. The V end was cut by 6 bases, the J end by 0 bases, with 11 bases between. This CDR3 is CASRHGGVNTEAFF. As DNA, the CDR3 is TGTGCCAGTAGACATGGTGGAGTGAACACTGAAGCTTTCTTT.

This clonotype was seen more than once but under ten times. The CDR3 reads CSASESTYEQYF. The CDR3 region has the DNA TGCAGTGCTAGTGAGTCGACCTACGAGCAGTACTTC. The rearrangement links TRBV20-1 to TRBJ2-7, with D uncertain. The V gene lost 3 bases and the J gene lost 2 bases, with 8 bases spanning the gap. The CDR3 is 12 amino acids. Germline V gene lookup returns CDR1 DFQATT and CDR2 SNEGSKA (reference sequence).

This clonotype was detected many times. The chain has TRBV7-8 and TRBJ2-6; D could derive from TRBD1 or TRBD2 (5 bases each). Germline values: CDR1 SGHVS, CDR2 FQNEAQ. Trimming took off 5 bases at V and 0 bases at J, with 8 bases between the two ends. The CDR3 length is 15 residues. CDR3 region: CASSPGSSGANVLTF. Written as DNA, the CDR3 is TGTGCCAGCAGCCCAGGGAGCTCTGGGGCCAACGTCCTGACTTTC.

This clonotype was counted many times. This chain connects TRBV20-1 to TRBJ2-5; 10 nucleotides match TRBD2. The V gene's germline CDR1 is DFQATT and CDR2 SNEGSKA (reference sequence). V was pared by 2 bases and J by 1 base, with 1 base of the junction left unmatched. CDR3 size: 14 residues. CDR3 residues: CSARLAGVQETQYF. CDR3 in DNA: TGCAGTGCTAGACTAGCGGGGGTCCAAGAGACCCAGTACTTC.

This clonotype was found a few times. This rearrangement joins TRBV9 to TRBJ2-1; D gene uncertain. Germline V gives CDR1 SGDLS, CDR2 YYNGEE. This CDR3 comprises 15 residues. V was pared by 0 bases and J by 5 bases, with 12 bases between. The CDR3 DNA sequence: TGTGCCAGCAGCGTAGGGACGCTGTCAGACAATGAGCAGTTCTTC. The encoded protein is CASSVGTLSDNEQFF.

The chain couples TRBV5-6 to TRBJ1-3; D remains ambiguous. Trimming shortened V by 4 bases and J by 2 bases, and 13 bases separated the two germline ends. CDR3 size: 15 residues. In germline, CDR1 is SGHDT, CDR2 YYEEEE. The CDR3 DNA follows: TGTGCCAGCAGCGCGCCGGGTTCCACTGGAAACACCATATATTTT. Protein product: CASSAPGSTGNTIYF.